This TCR beta chain originates from a study of CD8 T cells in Susac syndrome. On this clonotype: Antigen specificity is unknown.

Germline CDR1 is SNHLY and CDR2 is FYNNEI. The J segment lost 6 bases and the V segment lost 4 bases, leaving 3 bases of the junction unmatched. This CDR3 has 14 amino acids. The RNA input was roughly 0.45 to 1 ug, and it was reverse transcribed with random hexamers. Amplification of TCR beta CDR3 across 54 Vbeta and 13 Jbeta was performed with immunoSEQ multiplex PCR. MiXCR, run by TCRdb on the immunoSEQ multiplex PCR reads, gives a single entry per CDR3 protein. Among some 100,000 distinct CDR3 sequences listed, roughly 91% were seen once. Study conclusions and caveats: The study acknowledged a relatively small number of individuals in its TCR sequencing and HLA analysis.

The chain couples TRBV2 to TRBJ2-1; the match to TRBD2 covers 10 bases. The specimen sequenced was CD4+ T cells from PBMCs. The clonotype originates from a human donor in good health. For the CDR3, the DNA is TGTGCCAGCAGTGCGAGCGGGGGGGCCAATGAGCAGTTCTTC. Protein product: CASSASGGANEQFF.